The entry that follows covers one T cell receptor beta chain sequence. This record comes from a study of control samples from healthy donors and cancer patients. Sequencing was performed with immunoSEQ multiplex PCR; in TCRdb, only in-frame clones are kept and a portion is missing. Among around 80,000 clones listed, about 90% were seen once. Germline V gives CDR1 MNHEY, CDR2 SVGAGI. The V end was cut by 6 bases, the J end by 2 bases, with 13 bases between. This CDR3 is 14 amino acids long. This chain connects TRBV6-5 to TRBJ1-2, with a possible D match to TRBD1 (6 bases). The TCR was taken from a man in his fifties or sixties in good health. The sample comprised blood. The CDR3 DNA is TGTGCCAGCAGGGGGGCGGGCCGAAACTATGGCTACACCTTC. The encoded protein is CASRGAGRNYGYTF.